This T cell receptor beta chain appears in the sequencing data of a study of blood T cell repertoires in COVID-19. The wider study: PBMCs, B-cell-depleted T cells, or T cells were the source of the cDNA or gDNA that made up the material.

Profiled with immunoSEQ multiplex PCR; TCRdb holds only in-frame clones, not every one. This table holds 200,000 to 250,000 clones, roughly 80% found once. Cohorts were based on clinical histories the participants reported. Germline CDR1 and CDR2: MNHEY and SMNVEV (reference sequence). The germline V and J ends were trimmed by 4 bases and 7 bases, with 14 bases remaining between them. The CDR3 is made up of 14 amino acids. The TCR comes from a woman between 50 and 59 years old who had been exposed to COVID-19. The rearrangement links TRBV27 to TRBJ1-5, with D perhaps matching TRBD1 (5 bases). Sequencing was done on a sample of PBMCs or T cells enriched from blood (not recorded which). The CDR3 reads CASSSNRFWQPQHF. CDR3 DNA sequence: TGTGCCAGCAGTTCCAACAGGTTTTGGCAGCCCCAGCATTTT.